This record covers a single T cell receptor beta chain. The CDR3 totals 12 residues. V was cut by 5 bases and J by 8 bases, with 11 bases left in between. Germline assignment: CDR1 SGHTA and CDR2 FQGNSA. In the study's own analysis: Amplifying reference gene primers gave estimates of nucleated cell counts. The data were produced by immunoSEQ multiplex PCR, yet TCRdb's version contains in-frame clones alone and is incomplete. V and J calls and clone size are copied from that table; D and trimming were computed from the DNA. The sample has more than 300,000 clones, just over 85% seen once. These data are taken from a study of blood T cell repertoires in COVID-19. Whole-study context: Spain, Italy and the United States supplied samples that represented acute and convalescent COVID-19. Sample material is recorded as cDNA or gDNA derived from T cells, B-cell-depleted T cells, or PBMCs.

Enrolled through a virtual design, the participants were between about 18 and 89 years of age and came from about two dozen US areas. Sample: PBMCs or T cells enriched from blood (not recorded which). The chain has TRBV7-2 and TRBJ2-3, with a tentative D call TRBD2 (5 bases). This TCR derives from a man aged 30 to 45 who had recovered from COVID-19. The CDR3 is CASSPQAVTQYF. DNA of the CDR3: TGTGCCAGCAGCCCACAAGCGGTTACGCAGTATTTT.